This T cell receptor beta chain was sequenced during a study of cytomegalovirus exposure and HLA in healthy donors. The V gene's germline CDR1 is SGHAT and CDR2 FQNNGV. V lost 5 bases to trimming and J lost 7 bases; unmatched junction nucleotides: 5. This CDR3 is built from 14 residues. Primers for the PCR totalled 60 Vbeta and 13 Jbeta. As originally analysed: A later analysis counted around 74 million unique TCR beta chains, 9.5 million to 12 million shared. Assay: immunoSEQ multiplex PCR; the TCRdb copy retains only in-frame clones and omits some. D and trimming were read from the DNA, whereas the V and J calls and clone size are those reported in that table. This sample has some 120,000 clones, with 65% to 80% found just once. Concerning this clone itself: Its antigen is not identified.

Study conclusions and caveats: Productive status was seen about 90% or about 30% of the time for most TCR beta V segments in an earlier analysis. Looking again later, the authors saw that most CMV-associated TCR beta chains seemed HLA-restricted. Several of the most significant clusters were apparently associated with common viral pathogens in a later analysis.

The receptor's source is a female donor in good health and CMV-seronegative. Sample: PBMCs. The chain combines TRBV11-2 with TRBJ1-6; 7 bases map to TRBD1. Written as DNA, the CDR3 is TGTGCCAGCAGCACTAGACAGGGAAATTCACCCCTCCACTTT. Protein: CASSTRQGNSPLHF.